The text below deals with one T cell receptor (beta chain). What it binds is not known. Trimming shortened V by 1 base and J by 4 bases, and 8 bases separated the two germline ends. Germline lookup yields CDR1 SGHTA and CDR2 FQGNSA. The CDR3 runs to 14 residues. The record originates from a study of neurological immune-mediated disorders. Study-level points and caveats: While HTLV-1-associated myelopathy showed the greatest TCR clonal expansion, multiple sclerosis showed the least, falling below healthy controls.

Sample time point: longitudinal time-point 3. Blood bank volunteers in Maryland, USA, served as healthy controls. The starting material, 2 million PBMCs stored at -80 C, gave rise to the unsorted libraries. Every sequencing run drew on 15-18 subjects and yielded over 160 million TCR-beta sequences. Each CDR3 protein gets one entry after TCRdb re-called the 5' RACE reads with MiXCR. The sample records 45,000 to 65,000 distinct CDR3 sequences, about 8% being singletons. The clonotype was recovered from a woman aged 40-49 years in good health. The source material was PBMCs. The J gene is TRBJ1-5, the V gene TRBV7-2; D gene unclear. CDR3: CASSLVYLNQPQHF. The CDR3, as DNA: TGTGCCAGCAGCTTAGTTTATCTAAATCAGCCCCAGCATTTT.